This T cell receptor (beta chain) was found in a study of vaccination effects on CD4 cells after COVID-19. Study observations and caveats: Late post-vaccination, clones induced by infection and those induced by vaccine underwent marked clonal contraction.

Worth noting for this clone: The antigen is undetermined.

The CDR3 covers 14 residues. Germline V gene sequence: CDR1 MNHEY, CDR2 SVGAGI. Between the trimmed V and J ends, which lost 0 bases and 2 bases, there was a span of 7 bases. Peptide-pool stimulation followed by sequencing identified expanded antigen-specific CD4+ clonotypes in the ViraFEST assay. At the end of 10 days of culture, CD4+ T cells were isolated. Their SARS-CoV-2 infection, verified by PCR, occurred between March and December 2020. Cultures had half their medium replaced with IL-2 medium on days 3 and 7. The method was immunoSEQ multiplex PCR; TCRdb's version includes in-frame clones alone and lacks a portion of them. Of tens of thousands of clones listed, roughly three quarters are singletons.

This receptor was identified in a human donor who had a prior SARS-CoV-2 infection. V gene TRBV6-5 combines with J gene TRBJ2-5, with D perhaps matching TRBD1 (5 bases). This specimen was CD4+ T cells from PBMCs cultured with SARS-CoV-2 spike peptides, taken before COVID-19 vaccination. CDR3 sequence: CASSYSYRQETQYF. Here the CDR3 DNA reads TGTGCCAGCAGTTACTCGTACAGGCAAGAGACCCAGTACTTC.